One sample yielded the 13 T cell receptor beta chains listed below, sequenced in a study of blood T cells in healthy people across ages. Sample-barcoded 5' priming and a J-beta primer mix drove a second PCR of about 6 to 11 cycles. TCRdb re-called the 5' RACE reads with MiXCR, one entry per CDR3 protein. Among about 540,000 distinct CDR3 sequences listed, under 30% were seen once. The sample also formed part of further work on T cells of mothers and their children.

Sequenced material: blood. Every receptor here comes from a boy between 10 and 17 years old in good health.

In this sample, this clonotype turned up once. At one end the junction does not follow the germline gene, possibly because of a read error. The chain couples TRBV18 to TRBJ2-5, with D perhaps matching TRBD2 (6 bases). With the DNA end fitting TRBJ2-7 better, the J assignment may be wrong. The CDR3 is 15 amino acids. CDR1 is KGHSH and CDR2 is LQKENI in the germline V gene. The CDR3 region is CASSPPRAGIYEQYF. The CDR3 DNA reads TGTGCCAGCTCGCCACCAAGGGCGGGGATCTACGAGCAGTACTTC.

This clonotype was seen more than once but under ten times. This chain links TRBV28 with TRBJ2-4, with 7 bases aligning to TRBD1. The junction had 14 bases not matched to a gene; V was cut back by 0 bases and J by 0 bases. Germline CDR1 and CDR2: MDHEN and SYDVKM. The CDR3 is 20 residues long. The CDR3 DNA follows: TGTGCCAGCAGTTTATGGCGTCCGGGACAGCCAAAGCTAGCCAAAAACATTCAGTACTTC. Its translation is CASSLWRPGQPKLAKNIQYF.

The chain combines TRBV4-1 with TRBJ2-1; the match to TRBD2 covers 11 bases. Germline CDR1 and CDR2: MGHRA and YSYEKL. V shed 2 bases and J 3 bases; nucleotides not matched to a gene: 3. The CDR3 runs to 16 residues. The CDR3 DNA reads as TGCGCCAGCAGCCAACTGACTAGCGGGGTCTACAATGAGCAGTTCTTC. It codes for CASSQLTSGVYNEQFF.

This clonotype was picked up a small number of times. The chain has TRBV20-1 and TRBJ1-1; D gene uncertain. The ends were cut back, 1 base at V and 6 bases at J, with 12 bases in the middle. The germline CDR1 and CDR2 sequences are DFQATT and SNEGSKA (reference sequence). The CDR3 covers 13 residues. The DNA of the CDR3 is TGCAGTGCTAGAGCCGACCCTCGCGCTGAAGCTTTCTTT. Protein sequence: CSARADPRAEAFF.

The V call is TRBV10-3, the J call TRBJ2-7; possible D gene TRBD2, 5 bases. From germline, CDR1 is ENHRY and CDR2 SYGVKD. V was pared by 6 bases and J by 2 bases, with 14 bases between. CDR3 size: 14 residues. The CDR3 nucleotides are TGTGCCATCAGGGACGTGCCGGGGACCTACGAGCAGTACTTC. Translated, it gives CAIRDVPGTYEQYF.

This clonotype showed up just a few times. This chain connects TRBV6-2 or TRBV6-3 to TRBJ2-2; 7 bases are a match to TRBD2. CDR3 length: 16 amino acids. Germline CDR1 reads MNHEY; CDR2 reads SVGEGT. With 0 bases clipped from V and 3 bases from J, the junction kept 4 bases outside the gene matches. CDR3 DNA: TGTGCCAGCAGTTACTCTGGCGGGAGAGACACCGGGGAGCTGTTTTTT. Translating it yields CASSYSGGRDTGELFF.

The chain employs TRBV11-2 and TRBJ2-7, with 7 bases aligning to TRBD1. Germline trimming cut 5 bases from V and 7 bases from J; bases unmatched to any gene: 8. The CDR3 is made up of 13 amino acids. Germline V gene sequence: CDR1 SGHAT, CDR2 FQNNGV. CDR3 sequence (DNA): TGTGCCAGCAGCCAGGACAGGTGGGGGGAGCAGTACTTC. Its protein product is CASSQDRWGEQYF.

With respect to this clonotype: In this CDR3 the conserved last residue, phenylalanine or tryptophan, is missing, so a read error is likely. The rearrangement joins TRBV5-5 to TRBJ2-1, with 7 bases aligning to TRBD1. J lost 5 bases, V lost 4 bases, and 6 bases had no gene match. The CDR3 is 14 amino acids. Per the germline V gene, CDR1 is SGHKS and CDR2 is YYEKEE (reference sequence). CDR3 DNA: TGTGCCAGCAGCCAATACAGGGGAAACAATGAGCAGTTCTCC. Translating gives CASSQYRGNNEQFS.

The V call is TRBV20-1, the J call TRBJ2-7; possibly TRBD1 for D (5 bases). The CDR3 runs 12 residues. The V end lost 7 bases, the J end lost 4 bases, and 14 bases lay between the germline ends. The germline V gene encodes CDR1 DFQATT and CDR2 SNEGSKA (reference sequence). The CDR3 DNA is TGCAGTGTAGTGACAGACTCATACGAGCAGTACTTC. Its protein product is CSVVTDSYEQYF.

This chain connects TRBV12-3 or TRBV12-4 to TRBJ1-6; 8 nucleotides align to TRBD1. V lost 5 bases, J lost 8 bases, and 2 bases stayed unmatched. This CDR3 contains 13 residues. The CDR3 reads CASSVTGDSPLHF. In nucleotides, the CDR3 is TGTGCCAGCAGTGTGACAGGGGATTCACCCCTCCACTTT.

This clonotype was picked up a small number of times. V usage is TRBV28 and J usage is TRBJ2-7, with TRBD1 as a possible D gene (6 bases). With 1 base removed from V and 4 bases from J, the gap between germline ends came to 17 bases. Germline CDR1 MDHEN, CDR2 SYDVKM. The CDR3 runs 16 residues. The CDR3 reads CASSLYLERGFYEQYF. CDR3 DNA: TGTGCCAGCAGTTTATATCTGGAAAGGGGGTTTTACGAGCAGTACTTC.

The chain recombines TRBV25-1 with TRBJ2-1; D assignment may be TRBD1 or TRBD2 (6 bases each). The germline V gene has CDR1 MGHDK and CDR2 SYGVNS. Trimming left V 5 bases short and J 4 bases short, with 18 bases between. CDR3 length: 16 amino acids. CDR3 coding DNA: TGTGCCAGCAGTTCCCTGTCCGGGGGCCATTACAATGAGCAGTTCTTC. Residues: CASSSLSGGHYNEQFF.

The chain uses TRBV29-1 and TRBJ2-5; 8 bases line up with TRBD1. The better agreement between TRBJ2-7 and the DNA end casts doubt on the J call. Germline V CDR1 and CDR2: SQVTM, ANQGSEA. The CDR3 is made up of 12 amino acids. The CDR3 DNA is TGCAGCGTCATGCGGACAGGGAACGAGCAGTACTTC. It yields the protein CSVMRTGNEQYF.